The clone carrying this TCR beta chain was counted a few times. Its cognate antigen is unknown. The V gene lost 4 bases and the J gene lost 4 bases, with 16 bases spanning the gap. The CDR3 length is 15 residues. Germline V gene lookup returns CDR1 SGHRS and CDR2 YFSETQ. The source of the sample is a study of T cell repertoires in cytomegalovirus infection. Whole-study results and caveats: HLA-C-restricted CMV clonotypes gave the most frequent clonotype in two of eight donors.

TCRdb recomputed calls from the reads with MiXCR, one row per CDR3 protein. The sample holds fewer than 850,000 distinct CDR3 sequences, almost 30% seen once. The chain links TRBV5-1 to TRBJ2-3; D may be TRBD2 (7 bases). The clonotype originates from a human donor in good health (CMV status not recorded). Some clones in this sample may be carry-over from other donors' samples. The material was cultured CD8+ T cells from PBMCs, obtained from culture after CMV antigen stimulation. CDR3 sequence: CASSTGGWASDTQYF. CDR3 sequence (DNA): TGCGCCAGCAGCACGGGGGGCTGGGCCTCAGATACGCAGTATTTT.